This paragraph reports one T cell receptor (beta chain). Its matching antigen is unknown. Sequencing was performed with immunoSEQ multiplex PCR; in TCRdb, only in-frame clones are kept and a portion is missing. The profile covers more than 110,000 clones, with roughly 92% appearing a single time and 5% taken by the ten largest. The data derive from a study of T cell responses to AZD1222 COVID-19 vaccine. The study, taken as a whole, reports: It should be noted that donors were predominantly white British and more often female, and clonal diversity was possibly underestimated.

Trimming pared 1 base from V and 1 base from J, leaving 11 bases between. Germline CDR1 is SGHRS and CDR2 is YFSETQ. The CDR3 covers 15 residues. The sample here was peripheral blood, taken on day 0 of AZD1222 vaccination. The origin of this receptor is an adult in good health. This sequence joins TRBV5-1 and TRBJ2-5, with D possibly TRBD2 on 6 matching bases. As DNA, the CDR3 is TGCGCCAGCAGCTTGAGGGCTAGCGCCCAAGAGACCCAGTACTTC. Translated, it gives CASSLRASAQETQYF.